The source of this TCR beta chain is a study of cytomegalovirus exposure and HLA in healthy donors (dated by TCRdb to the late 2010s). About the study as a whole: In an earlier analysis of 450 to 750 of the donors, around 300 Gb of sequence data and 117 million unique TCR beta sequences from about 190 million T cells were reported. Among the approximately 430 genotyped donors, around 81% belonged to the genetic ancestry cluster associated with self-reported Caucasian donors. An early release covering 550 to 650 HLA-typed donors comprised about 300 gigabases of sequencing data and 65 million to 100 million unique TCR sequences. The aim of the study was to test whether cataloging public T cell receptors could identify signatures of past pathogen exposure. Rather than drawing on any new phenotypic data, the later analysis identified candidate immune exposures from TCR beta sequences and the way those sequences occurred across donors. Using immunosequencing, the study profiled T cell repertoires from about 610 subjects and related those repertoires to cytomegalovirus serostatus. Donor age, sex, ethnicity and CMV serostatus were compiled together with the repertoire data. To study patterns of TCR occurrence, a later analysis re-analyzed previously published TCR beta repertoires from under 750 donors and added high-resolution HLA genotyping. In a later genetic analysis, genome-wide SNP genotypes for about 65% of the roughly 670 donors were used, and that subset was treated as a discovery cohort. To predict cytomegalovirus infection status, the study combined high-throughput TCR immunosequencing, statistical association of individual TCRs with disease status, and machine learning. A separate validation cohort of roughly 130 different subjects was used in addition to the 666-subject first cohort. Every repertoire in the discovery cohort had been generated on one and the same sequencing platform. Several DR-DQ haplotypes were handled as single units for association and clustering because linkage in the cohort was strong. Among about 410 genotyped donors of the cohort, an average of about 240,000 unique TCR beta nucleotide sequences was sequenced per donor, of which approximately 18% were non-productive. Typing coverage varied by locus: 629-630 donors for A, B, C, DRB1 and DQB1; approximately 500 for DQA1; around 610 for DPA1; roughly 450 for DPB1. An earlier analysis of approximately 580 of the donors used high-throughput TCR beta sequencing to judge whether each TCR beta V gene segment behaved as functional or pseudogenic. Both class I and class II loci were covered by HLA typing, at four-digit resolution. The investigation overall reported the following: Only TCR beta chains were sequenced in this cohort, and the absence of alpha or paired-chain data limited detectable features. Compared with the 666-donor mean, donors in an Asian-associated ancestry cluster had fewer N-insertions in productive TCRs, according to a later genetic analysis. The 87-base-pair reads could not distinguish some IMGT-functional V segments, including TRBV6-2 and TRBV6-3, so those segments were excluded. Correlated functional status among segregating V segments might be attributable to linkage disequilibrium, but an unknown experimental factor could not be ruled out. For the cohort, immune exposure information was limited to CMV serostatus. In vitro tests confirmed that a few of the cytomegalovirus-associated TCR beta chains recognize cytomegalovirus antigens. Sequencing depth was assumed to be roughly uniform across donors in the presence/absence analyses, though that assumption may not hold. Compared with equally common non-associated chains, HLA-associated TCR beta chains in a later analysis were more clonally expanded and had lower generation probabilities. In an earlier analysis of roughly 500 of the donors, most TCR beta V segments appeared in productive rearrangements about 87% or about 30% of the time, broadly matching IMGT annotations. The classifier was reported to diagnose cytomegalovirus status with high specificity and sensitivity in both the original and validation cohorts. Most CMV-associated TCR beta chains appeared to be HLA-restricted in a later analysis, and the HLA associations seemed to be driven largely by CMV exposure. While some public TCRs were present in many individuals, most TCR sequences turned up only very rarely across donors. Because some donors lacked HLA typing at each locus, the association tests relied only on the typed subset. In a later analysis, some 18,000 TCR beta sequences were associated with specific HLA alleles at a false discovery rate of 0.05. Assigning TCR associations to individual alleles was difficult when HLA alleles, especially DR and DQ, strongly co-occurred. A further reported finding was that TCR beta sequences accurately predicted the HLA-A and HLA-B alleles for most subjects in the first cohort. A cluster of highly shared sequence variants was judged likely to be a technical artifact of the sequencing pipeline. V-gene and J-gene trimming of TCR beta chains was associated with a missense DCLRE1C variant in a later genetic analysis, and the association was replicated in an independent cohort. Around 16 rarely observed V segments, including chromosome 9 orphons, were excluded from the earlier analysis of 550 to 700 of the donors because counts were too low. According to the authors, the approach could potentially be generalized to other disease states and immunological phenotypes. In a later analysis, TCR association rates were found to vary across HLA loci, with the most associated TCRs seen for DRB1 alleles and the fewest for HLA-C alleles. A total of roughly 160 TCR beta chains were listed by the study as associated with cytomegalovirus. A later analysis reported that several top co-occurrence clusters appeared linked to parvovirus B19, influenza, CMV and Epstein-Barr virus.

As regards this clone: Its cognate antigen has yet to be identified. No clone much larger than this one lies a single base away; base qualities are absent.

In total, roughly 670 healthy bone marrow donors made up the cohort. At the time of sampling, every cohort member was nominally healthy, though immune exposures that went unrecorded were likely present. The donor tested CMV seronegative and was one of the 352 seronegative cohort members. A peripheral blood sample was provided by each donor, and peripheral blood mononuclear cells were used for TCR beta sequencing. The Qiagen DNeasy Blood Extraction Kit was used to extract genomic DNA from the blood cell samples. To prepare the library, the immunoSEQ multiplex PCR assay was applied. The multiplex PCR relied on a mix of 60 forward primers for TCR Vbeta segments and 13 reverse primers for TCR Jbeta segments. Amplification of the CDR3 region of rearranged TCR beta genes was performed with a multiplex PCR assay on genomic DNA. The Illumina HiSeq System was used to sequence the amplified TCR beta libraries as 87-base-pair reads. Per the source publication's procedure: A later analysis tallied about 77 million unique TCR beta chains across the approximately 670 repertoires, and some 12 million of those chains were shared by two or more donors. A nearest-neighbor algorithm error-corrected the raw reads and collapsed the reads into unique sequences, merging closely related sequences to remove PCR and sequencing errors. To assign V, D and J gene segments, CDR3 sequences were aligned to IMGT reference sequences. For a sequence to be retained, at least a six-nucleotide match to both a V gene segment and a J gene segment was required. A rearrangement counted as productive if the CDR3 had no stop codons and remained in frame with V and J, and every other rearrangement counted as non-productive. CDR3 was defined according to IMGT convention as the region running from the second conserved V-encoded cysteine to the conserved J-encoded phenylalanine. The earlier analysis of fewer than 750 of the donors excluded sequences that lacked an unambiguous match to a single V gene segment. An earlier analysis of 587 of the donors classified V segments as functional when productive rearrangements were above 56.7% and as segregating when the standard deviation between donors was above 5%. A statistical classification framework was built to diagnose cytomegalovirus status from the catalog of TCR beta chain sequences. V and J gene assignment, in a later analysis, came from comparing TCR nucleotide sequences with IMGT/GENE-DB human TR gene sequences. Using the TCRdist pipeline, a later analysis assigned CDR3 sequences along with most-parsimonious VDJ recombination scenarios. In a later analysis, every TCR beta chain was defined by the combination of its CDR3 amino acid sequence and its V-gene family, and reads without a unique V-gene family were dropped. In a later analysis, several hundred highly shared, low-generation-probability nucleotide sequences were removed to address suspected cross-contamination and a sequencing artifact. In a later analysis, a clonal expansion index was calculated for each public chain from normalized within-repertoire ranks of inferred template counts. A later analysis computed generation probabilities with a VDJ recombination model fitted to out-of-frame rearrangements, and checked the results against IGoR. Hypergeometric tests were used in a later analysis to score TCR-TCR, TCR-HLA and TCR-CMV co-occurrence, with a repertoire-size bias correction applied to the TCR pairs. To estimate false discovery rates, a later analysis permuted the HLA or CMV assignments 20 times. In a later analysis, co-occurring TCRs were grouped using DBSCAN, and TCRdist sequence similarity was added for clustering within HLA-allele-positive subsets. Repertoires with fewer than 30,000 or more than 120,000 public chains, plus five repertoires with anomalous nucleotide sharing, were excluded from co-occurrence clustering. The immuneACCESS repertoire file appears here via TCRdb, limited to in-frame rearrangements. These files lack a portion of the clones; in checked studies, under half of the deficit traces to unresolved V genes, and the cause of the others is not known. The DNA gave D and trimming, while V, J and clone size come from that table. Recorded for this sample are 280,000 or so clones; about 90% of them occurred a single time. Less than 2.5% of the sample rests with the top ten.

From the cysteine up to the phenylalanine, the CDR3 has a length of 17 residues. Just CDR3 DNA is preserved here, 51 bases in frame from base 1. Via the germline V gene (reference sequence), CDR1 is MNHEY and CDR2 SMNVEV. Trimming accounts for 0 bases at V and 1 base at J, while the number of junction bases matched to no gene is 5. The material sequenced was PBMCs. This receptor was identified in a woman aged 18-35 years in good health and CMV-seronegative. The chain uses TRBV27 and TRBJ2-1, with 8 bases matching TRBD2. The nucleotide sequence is TGTGCCAGCAGTTTATCGGTTCTAGCGGGTTCCTACAATGAGCAGTTCTTC. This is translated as CASSLSVLAGSYNEQFF.